This entry features one T cell receptor beta chain sequence. Its antigen is not identified. These data belong to a study of cytomegalovirus exposure and HLA in healthy donors. The overall study: HLA-typed donors contributed 65 million to 95 million unique TCRs, which were held in an early data release. Broader study findings: Productive status was seen about 87% or about 30% of the time for most TCR beta V segments in an earlier analysis.

Primers for the PCR totalled 60 Vbeta and 13 Jbeta. Authors' analysis steps: Per a later analysis, the number of unique TCR beta chains was approximately 73 million, of which 10 million to 11 million were shared. Here immunoSEQ multiplex PCR was the method, and the copy in TCRdb shows in-frame clones only, minus some. The DNA was the basis for D and trimming; V, J and clone size are from that table. The sample contains 50,000 to 70,000 clones, around 73% of which appear only once. Trimming removed 10 bases from V and 1 base from J, with 6 bases in between. The CDR3 covers 11 residues. Germline V gene lookup returns CDR1 MNHEY and CDR2 SVGAGI.

Sequenced material: PBMCs. The chain links TRBV6-5 to TRBJ2-3; D gene uncertain. The source is a girl between 5 and 17 years old in good health and CMV-seropositive. The CDR3 loop reads CAIGGTDTQYF. The CDR3 nucleotides read TGTGCCATCGGAGGCACAGATACGCAGTATTTT.